This is a list of T cell receptor beta chains from one sample in a study of STAT3 mutations in large granular lymphocyte leukemia. Sequencing used immunoSEQ multiplex PCR; TCRdb keeps in-frame clones, though not all of them. The sample records about 7,700 clones, around 74% being singletons. Material for sequencing was peripheral blood mononuclear cells. These receptors originate from a middle-aged woman with T-cell large granular lymphocyte leukemia. Some clones in this sample may be carry-over from other donors' samples. CDR3s include the opening cysteine and the closing phenylalanine or tryptophan. D genes are given only for firm matches. For some rows the clone size is stated as once, few or many, or as a class when expanded; others skip it.

j_gene,abundance,d_gene,v_gene,CDR3aa,CDR3nt
TRBJ1-1,NA,NA,TRBV5-1,CASSFQGNTEAFF,TGCGCCAGCAGCTTTCAGGGGAACACTGAAGCTTTCTTT
TRBJ1-6,NA,NA,TRBV18,CASSPRRLQLNSPLHF,TGTGCCAGCTCACCCCGACGTCTCCAGTTGAATTCACCCCTCCACTTT
TRBJ1-1,once,NA,TRBV5-1,CASRGAGGTEAFF,TGCGCCAGCAGGGGGGCGGGAGGGACTGAAGCTTTCTTT
TRBJ1-1,NA,NA,TRBV5-1,CASTWQGGVTEAFF,TGCGCCAGCACCTGGCAGGGTGGGGTCACTGAAGCTTTCTTT
TRBJ2-5,NA,NA,TRBV7-9,CASSRQETQYF,TGTGCCAGCAGCCGTCAAGAGACCCAGTACTTC
TRBJ2-7,NA,NA,TRBV18,CASSPPGGATYEQYF,TGTGCCAGCTCACCACCGGGCGGGGCCACCTACGAGCAGTACTTC
TRBJ1-5,NA,NA,TRBV7-2,CASSTFDNQPQHF,TGTGCCAGCAGCACCTTTGATAATCAGCCCCAGCATTTT
TRBJ2-3,NA,TRBD2,TRBV4-3,CASSQVGGGTDTQYF,TGCGCCAGCAGCCAAGTGGGAGGGGGCACAGATACGCAGTATTTT
TRBJ2-7,few,NA,TRBV9,CASSVEGGLSTYEQYF,TGTGCCAGCAGCGTAGAGGGAGGACTGTCGACCTACGAGCAGTACTTC
TRBJ1-1,NA,NA,TRBV4-3,CASSQEPQENTEAFF,TGCGCCAGCAGCCAAGAACCCCAGGAGAACACTGAAGCTTTCTTT
TRBJ1-1,NA,NA,TRBV5-1,CASSLGGRGGVWEAFF,TGCGCCAGCAGCTTGGGCGGCCGAGGAGGGGTGTGGGAAGCTTTCTTT
TRBJ1-1,NA,NA,TRBV5-1,CASSRAVPAGSEAFF,TGCGCCAGCAGTCGAGCGGTCCCCGCCGGGTCTGAAGCTTTCTTT
TRBJ1-1,NA,NA,TRBV5-4,CASKGTGEAFF,TGTGCCAGCAAGGGAACGGGTGAAGCTTTCTTT
TRBJ1-5,NA,NA,TRBV5-1,CASSLGGQGNQPQHF,TGCGCCAGCAGCTTGGGGGGCCAGGGAAATCAGCCCCAGCATTTT
TRBJ1-1,NA,TRBD1,TRBV18,CASSPTGGYTEAFF,TGTGCCAGCTCACCGACAGGGGGGTACACTGAAGCTTTCTTT
TRBJ1-4,once,TRBD1,TRBV7-9,CASSGDRENEKLFF,TGTGCCAGCAGCGGGGACAGGGAGAATGAAAAACTGTTTTTT
TRBJ1-5,NA,NA,TRBV30,CAWSIAGPSNQPQHF,TGTGCCTGGAGTATCGCAGGTCCTAGCAATCAGCCCCAGCATTTT
TRBJ2-7,NA,NA,TRBV30,CAWKGPGRPRLQQYF,TGTGCCTGGAAGGGTCCGGGACGGCCCCGTCTGCAGCAGTACTTC
TRBJ2-7,NA,TRBD1,TRBV18,CASSPEIGTGSYEQYF,TGTGCCAGCTCACCAGAAATCGGGACAGGTTCCTACGAGCAGTACTTC
TRBJ1-1,NA,NA,TRBV18,CASSPLGWTEAFF,TGTGCCAGCTCACCACTGGGGTGGACTGAAGCTTTCTTT
TRBJ1-1,NA,NA,TRBV6-6,CASSSQSNTEAFF,TGTGCCAGCAGTTCCCAGAGTAACACTGAAGCTTTCTTT
TRBJ1-1,NA,TRBD1,TRBV5-6,CASSPGGIDTEAFF,TGTGCCAGCAGCCCAGGGGGCATCGACACTGAAGCTTTCTTT
TRBJ2-7,NA,TRBD2,TRBV5-1,CASSLAAGRGVFSYEQYF,TGCGCCAGCAGCTTGGCCGCAGGGCGGGGGGTCTTCAGCTACGAGCAGTACTTC
TRBJ1-2,once,NA,TRBV7-9,CASRGYGARFHGYTF,TGTGCCAGCAGGGGGTACGGGGCAAGATTCCATGGCTACACCTTC
TRBJ2-5,NA,NA,TRBV7-9,CASSFTDRETQYF,TGTGCCAGCAGCTTCACGGACCGGGAGACCCAGTACTTC
TRBJ1-2,NA,NA,TRBV29-1,CSVAPYGYTF,TGCAGCGTTGCCCCCTATGGCTACACCTTC
TRBJ1-2,NA,NA,TRBV18,CASSPGVLRREYGYTF,TGTGCCAGCTCACCAGGCGTCCTCCGACGGGAATATGGCTACACCTTC
TRBJ2-5,NA,TRBD1,TRBV7-9,CASSLGDRGLRETQYF,TGTGCCAGCAGCTTAGGGGACAGGGGGTTGCGAGAGACCCAGTACTTC
TRBJ2-6,NA,NA,TRBV6-5,CASSYSPSGANVLTF,TGTGCCAGCAGTTACTCACCATCTGGGGCCAACGTCCTGACTTTC
TRBJ1-4,NA,NA,TRBV7-9,CASSLALGRSNEKLFF,TGTGCCAGCAGCTTAGCGCTGGGCAGGAGCAATGAAAAACTGTTTTTT
TRBJ1-1,NA,NA,TRBV7-9,CASSDDKNTEAFF,TGTGCCAGCAGCGACGACAAGAACACTGAAGCTTTCTTT
TRBJ2-1,NA,TRBD1,TRBV27,CASSQGQGEGEQFF,TGTGCCAGCAGTCAGGGACAGGGTGAAGGTGAGCAGTTCTTC
TRBJ1-5,NA,NA,TRBV4-1,CASSQDWVSNQPQHF,TGCGCCAGCAGCCAAGATTGGGTCAGTAATCAGCCCCAGCATTTT
TRBJ2-7,hyperexpanded,NA,TRBV19,CASSRGGGEQYF,TGTGCCAGTAGTAGGGGTGGAGGTGAGCAGTACTTC
TRBJ2-7,NA,NA,TRBV29-1,CSVEDAARKEGEQYF,TGCAGCGTTGAAGATGCGGCACGCAAAGAGGGCGAGCAGTACTTC
TRBJ2-1,NA,NA,TRBV5-4,CASSLEFGHSSYNEQFF,TGTGCCAGCAGCTTGGAGTTCGGCCATAGCTCCTACAATGAGCAGTTCTTC
TRBJ1-4,NA,NA,TRBV30,CAWSAGLKNEKLFF,TGTGCCTGGAGCGCAGGCTTAAAGAATGAAAAACTGTTTTTT
TRBJ2-1,NA,NA,TRBV7-9,CASSLVRGGDNEQFF,TGTGCCAGCAGCTTAGTTAGGGGTGGTGACAATGAGCAGTTCTTC
TRBJ2-7,NA,TRBD1,TRBV18,CASSPGTDYSYEQYF,TGTGCCAGCTCACCTGGGACAGACTACTCCTACGAGCAGTACTTC
TRBJ1-2,NA,NA,TRBV6-1,CASSEAGDGYTF,TGTGCCAGCAGTGAAGCAGGGGACGGCTACACCTTC